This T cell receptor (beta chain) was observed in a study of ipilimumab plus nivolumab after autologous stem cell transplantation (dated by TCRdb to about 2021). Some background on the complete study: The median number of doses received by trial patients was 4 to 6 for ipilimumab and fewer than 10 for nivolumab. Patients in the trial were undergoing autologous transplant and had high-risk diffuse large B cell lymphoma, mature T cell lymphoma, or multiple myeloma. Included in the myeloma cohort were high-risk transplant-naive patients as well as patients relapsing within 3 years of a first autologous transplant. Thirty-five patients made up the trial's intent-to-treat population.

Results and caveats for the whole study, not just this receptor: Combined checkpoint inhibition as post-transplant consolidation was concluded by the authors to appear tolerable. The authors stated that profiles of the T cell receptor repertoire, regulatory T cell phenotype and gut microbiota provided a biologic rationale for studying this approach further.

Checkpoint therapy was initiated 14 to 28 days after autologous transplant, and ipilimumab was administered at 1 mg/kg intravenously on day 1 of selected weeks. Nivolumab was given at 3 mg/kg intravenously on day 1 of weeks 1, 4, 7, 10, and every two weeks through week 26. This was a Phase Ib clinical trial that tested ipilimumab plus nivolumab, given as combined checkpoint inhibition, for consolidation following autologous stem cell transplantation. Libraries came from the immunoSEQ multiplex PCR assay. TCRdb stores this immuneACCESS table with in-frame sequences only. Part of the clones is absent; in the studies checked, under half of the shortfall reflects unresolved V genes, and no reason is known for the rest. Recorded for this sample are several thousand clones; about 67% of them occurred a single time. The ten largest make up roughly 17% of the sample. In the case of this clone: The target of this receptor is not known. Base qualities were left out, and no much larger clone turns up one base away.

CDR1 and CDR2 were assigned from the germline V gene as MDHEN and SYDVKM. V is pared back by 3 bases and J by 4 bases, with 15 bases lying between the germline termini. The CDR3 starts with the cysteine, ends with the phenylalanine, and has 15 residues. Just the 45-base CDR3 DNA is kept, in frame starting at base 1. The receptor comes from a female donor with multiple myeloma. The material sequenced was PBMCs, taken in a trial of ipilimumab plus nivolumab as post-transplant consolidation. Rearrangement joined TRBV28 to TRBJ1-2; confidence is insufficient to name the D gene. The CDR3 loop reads CASSFGSQTFYGYTF. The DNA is TGTGCCAGCAGTTTTGGATCGCAGACCTTCTATGGCTACACCTTC.